This T cell receptor beta chain came from a study of blood T cell repertoires in COVID-19. This table comes from immunoSEQ multiplex PCR, and its TCRdb copy is limited to in-frame clones, with some not included. This sample has under 200,000 clones, with 70% to 90% found just once. The germline V gene has CDR1 SEHNR and CDR2 FQNEAQ (reference sequence). The CDR3 has 16 residues. Trimming removed 5 bases from V and 4 bases from J, with 18 bases in between. This receptor was taken from a woman aged 18-35 years who had recovered from COVID-19. The specimen sequenced was PBMCs or T cells enriched from blood (not recorded which). The chain recombines TRBV7-9 with TRBJ1-3; D might be TRBD1 (5 bases). The CDR3 DNA reads TGTGCCAGCAGCCGCGACAGTGCCCTGTCGGGAAACACCATATATTTT. It translates to CASSRDSALSGNTIYF. The full variable domain, in which reference TRBV7-9 and TRBJ1-3 provide the parts outside the CDR3, is DTGVSQNPRHKITKRGQNVTFRCDPISEHNRLYWYRQTLGQGPEFLTYFQNEAQLEKSRLLSDRFSAERPKGSFSTLEIQRTEQGDSAMYLCASSRDSALSGNTIYFGEGSWLTVV.